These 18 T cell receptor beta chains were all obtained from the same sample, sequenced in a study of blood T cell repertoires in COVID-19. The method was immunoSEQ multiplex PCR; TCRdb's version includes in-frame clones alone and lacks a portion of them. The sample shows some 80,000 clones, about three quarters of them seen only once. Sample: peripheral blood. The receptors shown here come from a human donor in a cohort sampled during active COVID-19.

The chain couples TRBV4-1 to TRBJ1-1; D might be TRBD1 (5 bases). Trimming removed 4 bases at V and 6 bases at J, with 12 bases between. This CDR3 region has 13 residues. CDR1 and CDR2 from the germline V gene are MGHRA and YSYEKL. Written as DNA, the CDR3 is TGCGCCAGCAGCCGGGGCGAGATGGCTGAAGCTTTCTTT. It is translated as CASSRGEMAEAFF.

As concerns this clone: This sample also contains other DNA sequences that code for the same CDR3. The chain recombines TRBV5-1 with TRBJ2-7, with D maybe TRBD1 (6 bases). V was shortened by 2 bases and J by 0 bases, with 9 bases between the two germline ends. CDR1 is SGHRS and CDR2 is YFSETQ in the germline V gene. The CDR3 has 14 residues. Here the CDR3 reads CASSLTGNSYEQYF. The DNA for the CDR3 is TGCGCCAGCAGCTTAACAGGGAACTCCTACGAGCAGTACTTC.

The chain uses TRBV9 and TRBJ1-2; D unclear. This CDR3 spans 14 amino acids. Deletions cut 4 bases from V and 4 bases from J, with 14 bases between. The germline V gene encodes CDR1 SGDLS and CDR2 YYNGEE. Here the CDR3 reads CASSPRSGVYGYTF. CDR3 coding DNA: TGTGCCAGCAGCCCCCGTTCGGGAGTCTATGGCTACACCTTC.

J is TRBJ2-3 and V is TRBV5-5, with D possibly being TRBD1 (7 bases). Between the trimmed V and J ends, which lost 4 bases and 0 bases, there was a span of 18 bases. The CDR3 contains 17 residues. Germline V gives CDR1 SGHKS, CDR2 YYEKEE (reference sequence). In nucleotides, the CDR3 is TGTGCCAGCAGCCGGGGGACAGCCGCTGCTAGCACAGATACGCAGTATTTT. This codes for CASSRGTAAASTDTQYF.

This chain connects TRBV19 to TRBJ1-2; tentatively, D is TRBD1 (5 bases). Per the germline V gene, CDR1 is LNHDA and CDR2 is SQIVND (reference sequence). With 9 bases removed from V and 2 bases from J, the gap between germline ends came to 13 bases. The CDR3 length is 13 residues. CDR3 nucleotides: TGTGCCAGCCAACAGGATCTAAACTATGGCTACACCTTC. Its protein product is CASQQDLNYGYTF. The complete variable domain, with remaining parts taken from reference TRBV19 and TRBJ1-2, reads DGGITQSPKYLFRKEGQNVTLSCEQNLNHDAMYWYRQDPGQGLRLIYYSQIVNDFQKGDIAEGYSVSREKKESFPLTVTSAQKNPTAFYLCASQQDLNYGYTFGSGTRLTVV.

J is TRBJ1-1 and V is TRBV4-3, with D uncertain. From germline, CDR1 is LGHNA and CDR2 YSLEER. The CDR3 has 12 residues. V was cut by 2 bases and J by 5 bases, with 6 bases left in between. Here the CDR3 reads CASSQPGTEAFF. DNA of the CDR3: TGCGCCAGCAGCCAACCGGGAACTGAAGCTTTCTTT.

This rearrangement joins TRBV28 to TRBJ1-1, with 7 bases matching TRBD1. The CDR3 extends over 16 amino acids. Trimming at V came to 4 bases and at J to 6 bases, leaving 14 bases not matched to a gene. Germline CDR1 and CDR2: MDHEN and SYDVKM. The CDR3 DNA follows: TGTGCCAGCAGTTCCCCGAGGGACAGTCGAGGAGCTGAAGCTTTCTTT. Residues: CASSSPRDSRGAEAFF. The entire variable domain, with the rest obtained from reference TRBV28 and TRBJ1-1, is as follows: DVKVTQSSRYLVKRTGEKVFLECVQDMDHENMFWYRQDPGLGLRLIYFSYDVKMKEKGDIPEGYSVSREKKERFSLILESASTNQTSMYLCASSSPRDSRGAEAFFGQGTRLTVV.

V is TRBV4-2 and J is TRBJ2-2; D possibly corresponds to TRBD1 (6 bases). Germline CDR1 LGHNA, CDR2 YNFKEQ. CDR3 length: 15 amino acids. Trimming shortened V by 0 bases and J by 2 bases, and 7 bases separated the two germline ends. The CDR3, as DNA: TGTGCCAGCAGCCAAGACAGGGGTAACACCGGGGAGCTGTTTTTT. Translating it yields CASSQDRGNTGELFF.

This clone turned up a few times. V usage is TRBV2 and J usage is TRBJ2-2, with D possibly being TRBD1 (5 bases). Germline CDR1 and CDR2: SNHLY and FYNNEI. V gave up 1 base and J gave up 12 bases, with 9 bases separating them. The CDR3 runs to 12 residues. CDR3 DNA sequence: TGTGCCAGCAGTGAAGGTCCAGGGAAGCTGTTTTTT. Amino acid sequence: CASSEGPGKLFF.

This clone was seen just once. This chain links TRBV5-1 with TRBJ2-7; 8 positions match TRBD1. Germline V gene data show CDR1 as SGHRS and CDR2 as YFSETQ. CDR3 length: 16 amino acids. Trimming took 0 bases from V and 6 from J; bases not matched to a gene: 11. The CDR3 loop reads CASSLARTGSIPEQYF. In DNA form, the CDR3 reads TGCGCCAGCAGCTTGGCGCGGACAGGGTCCATACCCGAGCAGTACTTC.

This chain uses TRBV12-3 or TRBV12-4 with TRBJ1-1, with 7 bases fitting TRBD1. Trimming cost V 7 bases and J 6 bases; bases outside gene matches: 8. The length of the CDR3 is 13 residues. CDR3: CASILGQGAEAFF. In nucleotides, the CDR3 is TGTGCCAGCATACTGGGTCAGGGGGCTGAAGCTTTCTTT.

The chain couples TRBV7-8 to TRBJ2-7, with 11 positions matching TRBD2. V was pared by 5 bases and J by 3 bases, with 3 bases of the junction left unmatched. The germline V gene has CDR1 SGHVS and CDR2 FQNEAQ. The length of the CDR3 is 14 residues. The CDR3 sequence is CASSPGLADYEQYF. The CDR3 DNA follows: TGTGCCAGCAGCCCGGGACTAGCGGACTACGAGCAGTACTTC.

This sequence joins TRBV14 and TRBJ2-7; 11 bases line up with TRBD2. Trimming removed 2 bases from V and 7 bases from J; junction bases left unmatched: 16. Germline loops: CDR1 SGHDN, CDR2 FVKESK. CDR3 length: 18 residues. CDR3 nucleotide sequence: TGTGCCAGCAGCCAACAGATCCCCTTAGCGGGGGGGCTGGAAGAGCAGTACTTC. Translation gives CASSQQIPLAGGLEEQYF.

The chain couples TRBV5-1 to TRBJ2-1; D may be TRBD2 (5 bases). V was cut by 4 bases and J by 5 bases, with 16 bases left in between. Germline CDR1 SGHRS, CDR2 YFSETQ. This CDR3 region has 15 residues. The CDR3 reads CASSPGWGEHNEQFF. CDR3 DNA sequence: TGCGCCAGCAGCCCGGGATGGGGTGAGCACAATGAGCAGTTCTTC.

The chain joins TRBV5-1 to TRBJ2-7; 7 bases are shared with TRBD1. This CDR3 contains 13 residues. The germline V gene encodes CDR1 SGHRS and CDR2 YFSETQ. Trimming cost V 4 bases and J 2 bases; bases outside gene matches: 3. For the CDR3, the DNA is TGCGCCAGCAGCCGGGACAGCGCCTACGAGCAGTACTTC. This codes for CASSRDSAYEQYF. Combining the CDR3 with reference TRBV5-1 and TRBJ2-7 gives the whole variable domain KAGVTQTPRYLIKTRGQQVTLSCSPISGHRSVSWYQQTPGQGLQFLFEYFSETQRNKGNFPGRFSGRQFSNSRSEMNVSTLELGDSALYLCASSRDSAYEQYFGPGTRLTVT.

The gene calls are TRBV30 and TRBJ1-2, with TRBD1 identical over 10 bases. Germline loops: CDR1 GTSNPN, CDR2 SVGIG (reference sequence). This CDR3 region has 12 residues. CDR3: CAPGQGTYGYTF. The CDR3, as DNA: TGTGCACCGGGACAGGGGACCTATGGCTACACCTTC.

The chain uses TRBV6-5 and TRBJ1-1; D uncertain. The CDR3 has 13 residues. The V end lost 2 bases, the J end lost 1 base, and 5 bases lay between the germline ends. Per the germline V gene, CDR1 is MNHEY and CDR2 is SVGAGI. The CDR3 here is CASSYGRNTEAFF. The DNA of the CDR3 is TGTGCCAGCAGTTACGGCAGGAACACTGAAGCTTTCTTT.

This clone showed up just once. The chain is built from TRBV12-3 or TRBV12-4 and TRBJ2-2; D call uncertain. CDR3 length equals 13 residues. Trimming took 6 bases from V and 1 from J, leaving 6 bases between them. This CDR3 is CASSRGNTGELFF. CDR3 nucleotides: TGTGCCAGCAGCCGAGGGAACACCGGGGAGCTGTTTTTT.